Each of the 23 T cell receptor beta chains below was sequenced from the same sample in a study of T cell changes during pregnancy in multiple sclerosis. Sequencing was performed with immunoSEQ multiplex PCR; in TCRdb, only in-frame clones are kept and a portion is missing. The sample lists 90,000 to 120,000 clones, 85% to 95% occurring once. Sequenced material: peripheral blood, taken in the third trimester of pregnancy. The receptors derive from a female donor in good health, enrolled as a control in a pregnancy study.

The CDR3 spells CASMRTQPTGTLNTEAFF. The CDR3 DNA sequence: TGTGCCAGCATGCGGACCCAACCGACAGGGACCTTGAACACTGAAGCTTTCTTT. The chain links TRBV11-2 to TRBJ1-1; TRBD1 matches at 7 bases. There are 18 residues in the CDR3. The germline V gene encodes CDR1 SGHAT and CDR2 FQNNGV. With V trimmed by 7 bases and J by 0 bases, 17 bases remained unmatched.

This clone has just a few counts. V usage is TRBV4-2 and J usage is TRBJ1-6, with 8 bases that match TRBD1. V lost 4 bases and J lost 10; bases outside the gene matches: 6. CDR3 length: 14 residues. The germline V gene encodes CDR1 LGHNA and CDR2 YNFKEQ. The CDR3 nucleotides are TGTGCCAGCAGCCCGGACAGGGTTCGATCACCCCTCCACTTT. It yields the protein CASSPDRVRSPLHF.

The chain is built from TRBV30 and TRBJ2-7; 9 bases are a match to TRBD1. This CDR3 region has 18 residues. With V trimmed by 2 bases and J by 3 bases, 17 bases remained unmatched. From germline, CDR1 is GTSNPN and CDR2 SVGIG (reference sequence). The CDR3 sequence: CAWSPLGVRDRVRYEQYF. CDR3 nucleotide sequence: TGTGCCTGGAGTCCACTGGGGGTCCGGGACAGGGTGCGCTACGAGCAGTACTTC.

The chain joins TRBV19 to TRBJ1-2; 10 bases are shared with TRBD1. With 4 bases clipped from V and 3 bases from J, the junction kept 5 bases outside the gene matches. The CDR3 runs to 15 residues. Germline-derived CDR1 and CDR2 are LNHDA and SQIVND (reference sequence). The CDR3 DNA reads as TGTGCCAGTAGTAAGGGACAGGGGTTGGACTATGGCTACACCTTC. Amino acids: CASSKGQGLDYGYTF.

This chain links TRBV30 with TRBJ1-2; D unresolved. CDR1 and CDR2 from the germline V gene are GTSNPN and SVGIG (reference sequence). Deletions cut 3 bases from V and 2 bases from J, with 10 bases between. This CDR3 comprises 13 residues. The CDR3 DNA reads TGTGCCTGGAGCAAAGACTGGAACTATGGCTACACCTTC. It yields the protein CAWSKDWNYGYTF.

This chain connects TRBV6-7 to TRBJ1-3; 9 positions agree with TRBD1. TRBV6-7 is an ORF; its function is uncertain. This CDR3 is built from 19 residues. V was clipped by 0 bases and J by 1 base; unmatched bases: 10. The CDR3 DNA reads TGTGCCAGCAGTTACTCGATTGAGGTACAGGGGGCTTCTGGAAACACCATATATTTT. Its protein product is CASSYSIEVQGASGNTIYF.

The V call is TRBV11-2, the J call TRBJ1-3, with 11 bases lining up with TRBD1. Germline assignment: CDR1 SGHAT and CDR2 FQNNGV. The V segment lost 3 bases and the J segment 2 bases; nucleotides outside the gene matches: 3. This CDR3 has 16 amino acids. The CDR3 reads CASSLGQGVTGNTIYF. CDR3 sequence (DNA): TGTGCCAGCAGCTTGGGACAGGGGGTAACTGGAAACACCATATATTTT.

The chain carries TRBV7-2 and TRBJ1-3; weak D call: TRBD1 (5 bases). V was shortened by 1 base and J by 0 bases, with 13 bases between the two germline ends. Per germline, CDR1 SGHTA and CDR2 FQGNSA. The length of the CDR3 is 17 residues. For the CDR3, the DNA is TGTGCCAGCAGCTTAGGCCAGGGAATATACTCTGGAAACACCATATATTTT. This gives the protein CASSLGQGIYSGNTIYF.

CDR3: CASRATGYPGELFF. As DNA, the CDR3 is TGTGCCAGCAGGGCCACAGGGTACCCCGGGGAGCTGTTTTTT. The chain recombines TRBV6-5 with TRBJ2-2, with a possible D match to TRBD1 (6 bases). The CDR3 spans 14 residues. CDR1 is MNHEY and CDR2 is SVGAGI in the germline V gene. The ends were cut back, 6 bases at V and 6 bases at J, with 14 bases in the middle.

The J gene is TRBJ2-3, the V gene TRBV29-1, with 8 positions matching TRBD2. This CDR3 has 15 amino acids. Germline V gene data show CDR1 as SQVTM and CDR2 as ANQGSEA. The ends lost 2 bases at V and 4 bases at J; junction bases unmatched: 8. In DNA, the CDR3 is TGCAGCGTTGAATCGGCTGGCGGGGGGCCAGATACGCAGTATTTT. This translates into CSVESAGGGPDTQYF.

For the CDR3, the DNA is TGCAGCGTTGTGGCTAGCGGGGGGTCCCCGAACACCGGGGAGCTGTTTTTT. It translates to CSVVASGGSPNTGELFF. The V call is TRBV29-1, the J call TRBJ2-2; 11 bases fit TRBD2. Germline values: CDR1 SQVTM, CDR2 ANQGSEA. V lost 4 bases to trimming and J lost 0 bases; unmatched junction nucleotides: 7. This CDR3 is 17 amino acids long.

The rearrangement links TRBV4-3 to TRBJ1-5, with 7 bases matching TRBD1. V was pared by 0 bases and J by 3 bases, with 11 bases of the junction left unmatched. The germline V gene has CDR1 LGHNA and CDR2 YSLEER. This CDR3 region has 18 residues. The CDR3 loop is CASSQDYMTGRDNQPQHF. The CDR3 DNA reads as TGCGCCAGCAGCCAAGACTATATGACAGGGAGAGACAATCAGCCCCAGCATTTT.

The CDR3: CASSLGASSGNTIYF. As DNA, the CDR3 is TGCGCCAGCAGCTTGGGGGCGAGCTCTGGAAACACCATATATTTT. V and J are TRBV5-1 and TRBJ1-3; D ambiguous. The CDR3 loop spans 15 amino acids. Trimming left V 0 bases short and J 0 bases short, with 7 bases between. CDR1 and CDR2 (germline): SGHRS, YFSETQ.

V is TRBV5-4 and J is TRBJ2-3; 7 nucleotides agree with TRBD1. V lost 0 bases, J lost 2 bases, and 6 bases stayed unmatched. The V gene's germline CDR1 is SGHNT and CDR2 YYREEE (reference sequence). This CDR3 region has 16 residues. The CDR3 coding sequence is TGTGCCAGCAGCTTGGCCTTAGGGGGCCTCACAGATACGCAGTATTTT. It yields the protein CASSLALGGLTDTQYF.

This clone was detected many times. The CDR3 DNA reads as TGTGCCAGCAGTGAAGTACAGGGGTGGACTGAAGCTTTCTTT. Its protein product is CASSEVQGWTEAFF. The rearrangement links TRBV2 to TRBJ1-1; 7 bases are shared with TRBD1. The CDR3 loop spans 14 amino acids. Germline CDR1 reads SNHLY; CDR2 reads FYNNEI. V was pared by 1 base and J by 5 bases, with 4 bases of the junction left unmatched.

V is TRBV7-9 and J is TRBJ2-3; tentatively, D is TRBD2 (5 bases). CDR1 is SEHNR and CDR2 is FQNEAQ in the germline V gene (reference sequence). V was pared by 1 base and J by 1 base, with 12 bases between. The CDR3 totals 16 residues. The CDR3 loop reads CASSLGSILGTDTQYF. CDR3 in DNA: TGTGCCAGCAGCTTAGGGTCAATACTAGGCACAGATACGCAGTATTTT.

The rearrangement uses TRBV7-3 and TRBJ2-5; the match to TRBD2 covers 8 bases. The CDR3 has 16 amino acids. The V segment lost 3 bases and the J segment 4 bases; nucleotides outside the gene matches: 10. Germline CDR1 and CDR2: SGHTA and FQGTGA. CDR3 loop: CASSFAPGGGGETQYF. The CDR3 nucleotides are TGTGCCAGCAGCTTTGCCCCGGGGGGGGGAGGAGAGACCCAGTACTTC. Full variable domain (remainder filled in from reference TRBV7-3 and TRBJ2-5): GAGVSQTPSNKVTEKGKYVELRCDPISGHTALYWYRQSLGQGPEFLIYFQGTGAADDSGLPNDRFFAVRPEGSVSTLKIQRTERGDSAVYLCASSFAPGGGGETQYFGPGTRLLVL.

This sequence joins TRBV6-5 and TRBJ1-5, with D unclear. V dropped 4 bases and J dropped 5 bases, with 9 bases sitting between them. CDR3 size: 13 residues. CDR1 is MNHEY and CDR2 is SVGAGI in the germline V gene. CDR3 loop: CASSFGVDQPQHF. In DNA form, the CDR3 reads TGTGCCAGCAGTTTCGGGGTCGATCAGCCCCAGCATTTT.

The J gene is TRBJ1-1, the V gene TRBV5-1, with 12 bases that match TRBD1. Germline V gives CDR1 SGHRS, CDR2 YFSETQ. The CDR3 totals 17 residues. After removal of 2 bases from V and 4 bases from J, the junction contained 9 bases not matched to a gene. The CDR3, as DNA: TGCGCCAGCAGCTTCGTCGGGACAGGGGGCGCGGGCACTGAAGCTTTCTTT. Translation: CASSFVGTGGAGTEAFF.

The chain is built from TRBV2 and TRBJ1-2; maybe TRBD1 (6 bases). Trimming stripped 6 bases from V and 5 bases from J, with 13 bases between. CDR1 is SNHLY, CDR2 FYNNEI, per germline. The CDR3 runs to 13 residues. The CDR3 loop reads CASSRDNWYGYTF. The CDR3 DNA sequence: TGTGCCAGCAGCCGGGACAACTGGTATGGCTACACCTTC.

CDR3: CASSQDITGRNNQPQHF. For the CDR3, the DNA is TGTGCCAGCAGCCAAGATATTACAGGGCGAAACAATCAGCCCCAGCATTTT. This chain links TRBV4-2 with TRBJ1-5, with a possible D match to TRBD1 (6 bases). V lost 0 bases and J lost 3, with 15 bases in between. Germline CDR1 reads LGHNA; CDR2 reads YNFKEQ. This CDR3 has 17 residues.

V usage is TRBV15 and J usage is TRBJ1-5, with D unresolved. The ends were cut back, 0 bases at V and 8 bases at J, with 14 bases in the middle. This CDR3 is built from 15 residues. Germline loops: CDR1 LNHNV, CDR2 YYDKDF (reference sequence). The CDR3 is CATSRDPSPLEPQHF. CDR3 coding DNA: TGTGCCACCAGCAGAGACCCTTCCCCCCTCGAGCCCCAGCATTTT.

The genes are TRBV7-3 and TRBJ2-1; D unresolved. CDR3 size: 14 residues. V lost 3 bases, J lost 5 bases, and 11 bases lay in between. CDR1 SGHTA and CDR2 FQGTGA come from the germline V gene. DNA for the CDR3: TGTGCCAGCAGCTTCAGTAGCAACGACAATGAGCAGTTCTTC. As protein: CASSFSSNDNEQFF.